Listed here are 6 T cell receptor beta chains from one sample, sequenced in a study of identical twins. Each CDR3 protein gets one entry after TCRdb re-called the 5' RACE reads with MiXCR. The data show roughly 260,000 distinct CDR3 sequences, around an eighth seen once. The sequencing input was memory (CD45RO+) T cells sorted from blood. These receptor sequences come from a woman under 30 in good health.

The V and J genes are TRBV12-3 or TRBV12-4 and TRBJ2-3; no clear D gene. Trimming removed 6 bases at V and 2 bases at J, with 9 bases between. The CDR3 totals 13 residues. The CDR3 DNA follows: TGTGCCAGCAGCCTCCGGCACACAGATACGCAGTATTTT. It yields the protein CASSLRHTDTQYF.

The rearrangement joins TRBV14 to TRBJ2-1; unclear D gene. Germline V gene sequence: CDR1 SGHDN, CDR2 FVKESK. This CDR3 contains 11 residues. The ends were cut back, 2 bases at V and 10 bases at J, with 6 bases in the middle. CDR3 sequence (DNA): TGTGCCAGCAGCCAACATGGGGAGCAGTTCTTC. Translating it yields CASSQHGEQFF.

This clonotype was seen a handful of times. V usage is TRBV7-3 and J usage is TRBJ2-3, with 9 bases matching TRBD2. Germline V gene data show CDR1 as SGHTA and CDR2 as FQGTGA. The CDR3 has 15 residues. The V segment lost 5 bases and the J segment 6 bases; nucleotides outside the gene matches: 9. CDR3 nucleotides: TGTGCCAGCAGCCAAGCGCGGGGGGGCGCGGATACGCAGTATTTT. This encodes CASSQARGGADTQYF.

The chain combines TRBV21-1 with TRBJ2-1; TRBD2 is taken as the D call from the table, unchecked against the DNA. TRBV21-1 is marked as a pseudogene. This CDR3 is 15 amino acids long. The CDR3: CASSKGPSELGEQFF. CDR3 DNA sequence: TGTGCCAGCAGCAAAGGCCCTAGCGAGCTTGGTGAGCAGTTCTTC.

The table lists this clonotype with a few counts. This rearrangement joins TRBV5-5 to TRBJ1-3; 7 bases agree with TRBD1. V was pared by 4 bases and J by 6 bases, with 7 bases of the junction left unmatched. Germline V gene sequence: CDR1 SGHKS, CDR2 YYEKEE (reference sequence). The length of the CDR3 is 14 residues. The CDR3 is CASSPWQGVNTIYF. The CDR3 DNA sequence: TGTGCCAGCAGCCCGTGGCAGGGGGTAAACACCATATATTTT.

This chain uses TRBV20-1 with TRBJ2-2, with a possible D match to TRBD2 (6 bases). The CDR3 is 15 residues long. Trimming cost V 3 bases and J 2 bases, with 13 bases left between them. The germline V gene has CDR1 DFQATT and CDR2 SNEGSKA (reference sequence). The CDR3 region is CSASYSGSNTGELFF. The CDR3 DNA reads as TGCAGTGCTAGTTATAGCGGAAGTAACACCGGGGAGCTGTTTTTT.